These T cell receptor beta chains were read from a single sample in a study of long-term antiretroviral therapy in people with HIV. Measured with immunoSEQ multiplex PCR; TCRdb has only the in-frame clones, and not every one. The sample has about 30,000 clones, 80% to 90% seen once. The specimen was unsorted PBMCs, collected around 5 years before starting antiretroviral therapy. The source is a man between 45 and 60 years old with HIV. CDR3s include the opening cysteine and the closing phenylalanine or tryptophan. Fields, in order: D gene, V gene, J gene, clone size, CDR3 protein, CDR3 DNA. The D gene is left open where the match is weak. Clone size appears in some rows only: once, few, many, or a class for an expanded clone.

>NA|TRBV5-1|TRBJ2-3|NA
CASSRDRLDTQYF
TGCGCCAGCAGCCGGGACCGACTAGATACGCAGTATTTT
>TRBD1|TRBV5-6|TRBJ2-7|once
CASSRDSAYEQYF
TGTGCCAGCAGTCGGGACAGCGCCTACGAGCAGTACTTC
>NA|TRBV19|TRBJ1-5|NA
CASSRGRSGNQPQHF
TGTGCCAGTAGTAGGGGGCGAAGTGGCAATCAGCCCCAGCATTTT
>TRBD1|TRBV6-5|TRBJ2-5|NA
CASSFTGTGGSEYF
TGTGCCAGCAGTTTTACCGGGACAGGGGGATCGGAGTACTTC
>NA|TRBV5-4|TRBJ2-5|NA
CASSLESPETQYF
TGTGCCAGCAGCTTGGAGTCCCCCGAGACCCAGTACTTC
>NA|TRBV19|TRBJ1-1|NA
CASSIRGGTEAFF
TGTGCCAGTAGTATAAGGGGGGGGACTGAAGCTTTCTTT
>NA|TRBV29-1|TRBJ2-5|NA
CSVYRWETQYF
TGCAGCGTCTACAGGTGGGAGACCCAGTACTTC
>NA|TRBV21-1|TRBJ2-4|NA
CASSNGGTVGIQYF
TGTGCCAGCAGCAATGGGGGAACCGTAGGCATTCAGTACTTC
>NA|TRBV7-7|TRBJ2-5|NA
CASSDGFQETQYF
TGTGCCAGCAGCGACGGTTTCCAAGAGACCCAGTACTTC
>NA|TRBV18|TRBJ2-5|NA
CASSPQRDRGETQYF
TGTGCCAGCTCACCACAACGGGACCGCGGAGAGACCCAGTACTTC
>NA|TRBV9|TRBJ2-2|NA
CASSVGMGTGELFF
TGTGCCAGCAGCGTAGGAATGGGCACCGGGGAGCTGTTTTTT
>NA|TRBV10-3|TRBJ1-1|NA
CAISESVAGDTEAFF
TGTGCCATCAGTGAGTCCGTTGCGGGGGACACTGAAGCTTTCTTT
>NA|TRBV7-2|TRBJ1-1|NA
CASSLVGSVNTEAFF
TGTGCCAGCAGCTTAGTTGGCAGCGTGAACACTGAAGCTTTCTTT
>NA|TRBV5-6|TRBJ1-5|NA
CASSFWGGDQPQHF
TGTGCCAGCAGCTTCTGGGGTGGAGATCAGCCCCAGCATTTT
>NA|TRBV11-3|TRBJ2-3|NA
CASSPRGGPDTQYF
TGTGCCAGCAGCCCAAGAGGGGGACCGGATACGCAGTATTTT
>TRBD2|TRBV29-1|TRBJ2-3|NA
CSAKREGFTDTQYF
TGCAGCGCGAAGCGGGAGGGCTTCACAGATACGCAGTATTTT
>NA|TRBV7-9|TRBJ2-5|NA
CASSLGRTAEETQYF
TGTGCCAGCAGCTTGGGTCGCACAGCCGAAGAGACCCAGTACTTC
>TRBD2|TRBV5-4|TRBJ2-1|NA
CASSRGTSGGYNEQFF
TGTGCCAGCAGCCGCGGGACTAGCGGGGGCTACAATGAGCAGTTCTTC
>NA|TRBV14|TRBJ2-3|NA
CASSQASRAPTDTQYF
TGTGCCAGCAGCCAAGCTTCAAGGGCCCCCACAGATACGCAGTATTTT
>TRBD1|TRBV7-2|TRBJ1-5|NA
CASSLQTGADQPQHF
TGTGCCAGCAGCTTACAGACAGGGGCGGATCAGCCCCAGCATTTT
>TRBD1|TRBV27|TRBJ2-1|once
CASSSISGGRQFF
TGTGCCAGCAGTTCAATCTCAGGGGGTCGGCAGTTCTTC
>NA|TRBV5-1|TRBJ1-1|NA
CASSRDYQNEAFF
TGCGCCAGCAGCCGGGATTACCAGAATGAAGCTTTCTTT
>NA|TRBV7-6|TRBJ2-3|NA
CASSPGPPDTQYF
TGTGCCAGCAGCCCAGGACCCCCAGATACGCAGTATTTT
>TRBD1|TRBV28|TRBJ2-5|NA
CASSRGTGWETQYF
TGTGCCAGCAGTCGGGGGACAGGGTGGGAGACCCAGTACTTC
>NA|TRBV30|TRBJ1-1|NA
CACFSFPGRVNTEAFF
TGTGCCTGTTTTTCCTTCCCGGGGAGGGTCAACACTGAAGCTTTCTTT
>NA|TRBV30|TRBJ2-4|NA
CAWSVLGAIQYF
TGTGCCTGGAGTGTACTGGGGGCCATTCAGTACTTC
>NA|TRBV5-1|TRBJ1-4|NA
CASSLALLYRQATNEKLFF
TGCGCCAGCAGCTTGGCCTTACTGTATAGACAGGCAACTAATGAAAAACTGTTTTTT
>NA|TRBV11-2|TRBJ2-1|few
CASSLDRGGGRHEQFF
TGTGCCAGCAGCTTAGATCGTGGGGGGGGCCGGCATGAGCAGTTCTTC
>NA|TRBV11-2|TRBJ1-1|NA
CASSADRNTEAFF
TGTGCCAGCAGCGCGGACAGGAACACTGAAGCTTTCTTT
>NA|TRBV7-3|TRBJ2-2|NA
CASSRLRSGTGELFF
TGTGCCAGCAGCCGTCTAAGGAGCGGCACCGGGGAGCTGTTTTTT
>NA|TRBV18|TRBJ2-5|NA
CASSPFRDEETQYF
TGTGCCAGCTCACCATTTCGGGACGAGGAGACCCAGTACTTC
>NA|TRBV2|TRBJ2-3|NA
CGNFSGTDTQYF
TGTGGGAATTTCTCTGGCACAGATACGCAGTATTTT
>NA|TRBV19|TRBJ1-1|NA
CASSPTGTPRKAFF
TGTGCCAGTAGTCCAACCGGGACACCTCGGAAAGCTTTCTTT
>NA|TRBV7-2|TRBJ1-4|NA
CASTPGVGFGEKLFF
TGTGCCAGCACCCCCGGGGTAGGATTCGGAGAAAAACTGTTTTTT
>TRBD1|TRBV28|TRBJ2-7|NA
CASSPRGRLAYEQYF
TGTGCCAGCAGCCCGAGGGGGCGCCTAGCCTACGAGCAGTACTTC
>NA|TRBV7-2|TRBJ1-1|NA
CASSLVQGDTEAFF
TGTGCCAGCAGCTTAGTACAGGGCGACACTGAAGCTTTCTTT
>NA|TRBV7-9|TRBJ2-7|NA
CASSPVVVHEQYF
TGTGCCAGCAGCCCGGTGGTGGTCCACGAGCAGTACTTC
>NA|TRBV27|TRBJ1-1|once
CATKIGTEAFF
TGTGCCACTAAAATCGGCACTGAAGCTTTCTTT
>NA|TRBV5-1|TRBJ2-7|NA
CASSSSYEQYF
TGCGCCAGCAGTTCTTCCTACGAGCAGTACTTC
>TRBD2|TRBV10-2|TRBJ2-3|NA
CASSRRGEGTQYF
TGCGCCAGCAGTCGCCGGGGGGAAGGTACGCAGTATTTT
>NA|TRBV29-1|TRBJ1-1|NA
CSVGPVLVETEAFF
TGCAGCGTTGGACCGGTTTTGGTGGAGACTGAAGCTTTCTTT
>NA|TRBV5-5|TRBJ2-5|NA
CASSLGVKETQYF
TGTGCCAGCAGCTTGGGGGTTAAAGAGACCCAGTACTTC
>NA|TRBV28|TRBJ1-2|NA
CASSKSGTPRGGYTF
TGTGCCAGCAGTAAATCCGGGACGCCTAGGGGGGGCTACACCTTC
>NA|TRBV19|TRBJ1-4|NA
CASSRGDLRGEKLFF
TGTGCCAGTTCGAGGGGGGACTTAAGGGGTGAAAAACTGTTTTTT
>NA|TRBV9|TRBJ2-3|NA
CASSTRHQSTDTQYF
TGTGCCAGCAGCACGCGACATCAAAGCACAGATACGCAGTATTTT
>NA|TRBV19|TRBJ1-5|NA
CASSSRLGGGLSNQPQHF
TGTGCCAGTAGTAGTCGTCTGGGTGGGGGCCTTAGCAATCAGCCCCAGCATTTT
>TRBD1|TRBV2|TRBJ2-7|once
CASSGTGGYEQYF
TGTGCCAGCAGTGGGACAGGGGGCTACGAGCAGTACTTC
>NA|TRBV5-6|TRBJ2-1|once
CASSKGYEQFF
TGTGCCAGCAGCAAGGGTTATGAGCAGTTCTTC